The 28 T cell receptor gamma chains reported below all come from one sample, sequenced in a study of intestinal T cells in coeliac disease. LymphoTrack primers amplified TRG sequences from approximately 200 ng of biopsy DNA. TCRdb re-called the multiplex PCR reads with CATT. The sample includes about 400 gamma-chain clones, roughly 56% of them seen just once. Under 13 formalin-fixed paraffin-embedded scrolls, each 5 µm thick, supplied each case's genomic DNA. The source material was a duodenal biopsy. The receptors were gathered from a human donor who served as a control with a normal duodenal biopsy, not a healthy volunteer.

This chain uses TRGV4 with TRGJ1 or TRGJ2. The CDR3 covers 15 residues. Trimming took 0 bases from V and 1 from J; bases not matched to a gene: 6. The germline gives CDR1 EGSTGY, CDR2 YDSYTSSV. In nucleotides, the CDR3 is TGTGCCACCTGGGATGGGCCGTCTAATTATTATAAGAAACTCTTT. Its protein product is CATWDGPSNYYKKLF.

Notes on this clone: The junction differs from germline at one of its ends, possibly a read error. V is TRGV2 and J is TRGJ1 or TRGJ2. CDR3 length equals 19 residues. Germline V gives CDR1 EGSNGY, CDR2 YDSYNSKV. The CDR3: CATLGRALSDNSNYYKKLF. CDR3 DNA sequence: TGTGCCACCTTGGGACGGGCCTTATCCGATAATTCGAATTATTATAAAAAACTCTTT.

The chain recombines TRGV5 with TRGJ1 or TRGJ2. Per the germline V gene, CDR1 is VINAFY and CDR2 is YDVSNSKD. After removal of 3 bases from V and 11 bases from J, the junction contained 4 bases not matched to a gene. The CDR3 length is 10 residues. The CDR3 nucleotides are TGTGCCACCTGGGACTTCGAGAAACTCTTT. Its translation is CATWDFEKLF.

The chain joins TRGV3 to TRGJ1 or TRGJ2. V lost 2 bases to trimming and J lost 3 bases; unmatched junction nucleotides: 4. Germline lookup yields CDR1 VTNTFY and CDR2 YDVSTARD (reference sequence). CDR3 length equals 13 residues. Written as DNA, the CDR3 is TGTGCCACCTGGGACAAATTTTATTATAAGAAACTCTTT. It encodes CATWDKFYYKKLF.

This rearrangement joins TRGV10 to TRGJ1 or TRGJ2. TRGV10 is placed among ORFs of uncertain function. The CDR3 sequence is 14 residues long. Trimming removed 8 bases from V and 3 bases from J; junction bases left unmatched: 11. The CDR3 DNA reads as TGTGCTGCGTGGGACCTCCCCTTTTATTATAAGAAACTCTTT. As protein: CAAWDLPFYYKKLF.

The V call is TRGV2, the J call TRGJ1 or TRGJ2. Trimming cost V 5 bases and J 0 bases; bases outside gene matches: 10. CDR1 EGSNGY and CDR2 YDSYNSKV come from the germline V gene. The CDR3 loop spans 15 amino acids. This CDR3 reads CATWGRQLNYYKKLF. In DNA, the CDR3 is TGTGCCACCTGGGGACGCCAACTGAATTATTATAAGAAACTCTTT.

This clone was counted only a few times. TCRdb's protein and the DNA translation differ at residue 4; the protein here comes from the DNA. The J gene is TRGJ1 or TRGJ2, the V gene TRGV10. TRGV10 is labeled an ORF, and its function is uncertain. J lost 3 bases, V lost 11 bases, and 8 bases had no gene match. The CDR3 loop spans 12 amino acids. This CDR3 is CAAMGFYYKKLF. DNA of the CDR3: TGTGCTGCGATGGGATTTTATTATAAGAAACTCTTT.

This chain connects TRGV4 to TRGJ1 or TRGJ2. Germline CDR1 reads EGSTGY; CDR2 reads YDSYTSSV. Trimming at V came to 1 base and at J to 6 bases, leaving 15 bases not matched to a gene. The CDR3 length is 16 residues. The CDR3 region is CATWDGLGGVGYKKLF. The CDR3, as DNA: TGTGCCACCTGGGATGGCTTGGGAGGGGTTGGTTATAAGAAACTCTTT.

This clone appeared a single time. This sequence joins TRGV8 and TRGJ1 or TRGJ2. Germline V gene sequence: CDR1 VENAVY, CDR2 YDSYNSRV. The CDR3 loop spans 16 amino acids. CDR3 protein: CAPRDRPNRIYYKKLF. CDR3 sequence (DNA): TGTGCACCTAGGGATAGGCCTAATCGAATTTATTATAAGAAACTCTTT.

The chain combines TRGV4 with TRGJ1 or TRGJ2. Trimming at V came to 6 bases and at J to 11 bases, leaving 10 bases not matched to a gene. Germline V gene data show CDR1 as EGSTGY and CDR2 as YDSYTSSV. The CDR3 is 11 amino acids. The CDR3 DNA follows: TGTGCCACCTGGATGGCTAACGAGAAACTCTTT. It encodes CATWMANEKLF.

The rearrangement joins TRGV8 to TRGJP1. The V and J ends lost 12 bases and 0 bases, in that order; junction bases with no gene match: 13. The CDR3 is 15 residues long. Germline CDR1 and CDR2: VENAVY and YDSYNSRV. The CDR3 spells CADLGWDTTGWFKIF. The CDR3 nucleotides read TGTGCCGACCTGGGGTGGGATACCACTGGTTGGTTCAAGATATTT.

This sequence joins TRGV4 and TRGJ1 or TRGJ2. The CDR3 is 10 residues long. In germline, CDR1 is EGSTGY, CDR2 YDSYTSSV. The V gene end was trimmed by 3 bases and the J gene end by 12 bases; junction bases not matched to a gene: 5. Here the CDR3 reads CATWDRSKLF. The CDR3 DNA follows: TGTGCCACCTGGGATCGATCGAAACTCTTT.

This clone was recorded a few times. This DNA's translation and the protein TCRdb lists, from a much larger clone, do not match at residue 4, likely due to a read error; the protein shown is translated from the DNA. The chain recombines TRGV10 with TRGJ1 or TRGJ2. TRGV10 is known as an ORF, though its function is uncertain. The CDR3 extends over 10 amino acids. Trimming removed 11 bases from V and 5 bases from J; junction bases left unmatched: 4. The CDR3 here is CAARDYKKLF. CDR3 DNA sequence: TGTGCTGCGCGGGATTATAAGAAACTCTTT.

V usage is TRGV11 and J usage is TRGJ1 or TRGJ2. TRGV11 carries the ORF label, with uncertain function. The CDR3 spans 15 residues. Trimming at V came to 12 bases and at J to 2 bases, leaving 16 bases not matched to a gene. The DNA for the CDR3 is TGTGCCTGCCTGGATTTAGCCAACGATTATTATAAGAAACTCTTT. This codes for CACLDLANDYYKKLF.

Concerning this clone itself: Other DNA sequences in the same sample also yield this CDR3. The rearrangement joins TRGV11 to TRGJ1 or TRGJ2. TRGV11 is an ORF; its function is uncertain. The CDR3 is 18 residues long. J gave up 2 bases and V 3 bases, and 16 bases lay outside the gene matches. The CDR3 loop is CACWIRAQRWRYYYKKLF. DNA of the CDR3: TGTGCCTGCTGGATTAGGGCCCAACGTTGGCGTTATTATTATAAGAAACTCTTT.

As to this clone: The germline gene is not matched at one end of the junction; a read error may be the cause. The genes are TRGV10 and TRGJP1. TRGV10 is reported as an ORF; its role is uncertain. The CDR3 spans 11 residues. The CDR3 loop reads CACVGFSRKVF. The CDR3, as DNA: TGTGCTTGCGTGGGATTTTCCCGCAAGGTTTTC.

The V call is TRGV4, the J call TRGJP1. The CDR3 sequence is 13 residues long. V trimming: 3 bases; J trimming: 10 bases; junction bases outside the gene matches: 8. From germline, CDR1 is EGSTGY and CDR2 YDSYTSSV. In DNA, the CDR3 is TGTGCCACCTGGGATCTCCCGGCTTGGTTCAAGATATTT. Translating gives CATWDLPAWFKIF.

V usage is TRGV10 and J usage is TRGJP1. TRGV10 is marked as an open reading frame, function uncertain. V lost 8 bases to trimming and J lost 12 bases; unmatched junction nucleotides: 10. CDR3 size: 12 residues. The CDR3 protein is CAAWDSARFKIF. The DNA of the CDR3 is TGTGCTGCGTGGGATTCCGCAAGGTTCAAGATATTT.

The gene calls are TRGV4 and TRGJ1 or TRGJ2. Losses at the gene ends were 2 bases for V and 6 bases for J; bases not matched to a gene: 13. The CDR3 loop spans 15 amino acids. Germline V CDR1 and CDR2: EGSTGY, YDSYTSSV. The CDR3 spells CATWDAGRVGYKKLF. The CDR3 nucleotides read TGTGCCACCTGGGATGCTGGGAGGGTTGGTTATAAGAAACTCTTT.

The chain carries TRGV11 and TRGJ1 or TRGJ2. TRGV11 is flagged as an ORF with uncertain function. V shed 6 bases, J shed 0 bases, and the junction held 2 bases outside the gene matches. The CDR3 runs to 13 residues. CDR3 sequence reads: CACWIGNYYKKLF. The CDR3 DNA reads as TGTGCCTGCTGGATTGGGAATTATTATAAGAAACTCTTT.

This clone occurred a few times. The TCRdb record carries a much larger clone's protein, which differs from this DNA's translation at residue 5; a read error is the likely cause, and the protein listed here is the DNA translation. The chain has TRGV4 and TRGJ1 or TRGJ2. This CDR3 has 13 amino acids. From germline, CDR1 is EGSTGY and CDR2 YDSYTSSV. As DNA, the CDR3 is TGTGCCACCTGGGGTGGGAATTATTATAAGAAACTCTTT. It yields the protein CATWGGNYYKKLF.

This clone is hyperexpanded. The sample holds other DNA sequences that translate to the same CDR3. The V and J genes are TRGV5 and TRGJ1 or TRGJ2. This CDR3 spans 11 amino acids. V was pared by 6 bases and J by 13 bases, with 12 bases of the junction left unmatched. Germline CDR1 is VINAFY and CDR2 is YDVSNSKD. As DNA, the CDR3 is TGTGCCACCTGGTCCAGTTTGGATAAACTCTTT. It codes for CATWSSLDKLF.

This clone is termed hyperexpanded. The chain couples TRGV4 to TRGJ1 or TRGJ2. V lost 2 bases, J lost 0 bases, and 4 bases stayed unmatched. Germline V gene data show CDR1 as EGSTGY and CDR2 as YDSYTSSV. This CDR3 is 14 amino acids long. CDR3 in DNA: TGTGCCACCTGGGATGTAGAGAATTATTATAAGAAACTCTTT. It is translated as CATWDVENYYKKLF.

This rearrangement joins TRGV10 to TRGJ1 or TRGJ2. TRGV10 is noted as an ORF with a role that remains uncertain. The CDR3 is 11 residues long. After removal of 11 bases from V and 4 bases from J, the junction contained 6 bases not matched to a gene. The CDR3 is CAAEGYYKKLF. In DNA, the CDR3 is TGTGCTGCGGAGGGGTATTATAAGAAACTCTTT.

The gene calls are TRGV10 and TRGJ1 or TRGJ2. TRGV10 falls under the ORF class, with uncertain function. CDR3 length: 13 residues. The ends lost 8 bases at V and 6 bases at J; junction bases unmatched: 11. CDR3: CAAWDRFIYKKLF. DNA for the CDR3: TGTGCTGCGTGGGATCGTTTTATTTATAAGAAACTCTTT.

This clone appeared a single time. This chain links TRGV8 with TRGJP1. Germline values: CDR1 VENAVY, CDR2 YDSYNSRV. V lost 9 bases to trimming and J lost 10 bases; unmatched junction nucleotides: 5. The CDR3 has 10 amino acids. This CDR3 reads CATHYWFKIF. Here the CDR3 DNA reads TGTGCCACCCACTATTGGTTCAAGATATTT.

The chain has TRGV3 and TRGJ1 or TRGJ2. V shed 12 bases, J shed 7 bases, and the junction held 18 bases outside the gene matches. Germline lookup yields CDR1 VTNTFY and CDR2 YDVSTARD (reference sequence). The CDR3 sequence is 13 residues long. CDR3 amino acids: CAHLGQAGYKKLF. The CDR3 DNA is TGTGCCCACCTGGGACAGGCGGGGTATAAGAAACTCTTT.

In its sample, this clone was seen a few times. V and J are TRGV10 and TRGJ1 or TRGJ2. TRGV10 is treated as an ORF (open reading frame) with a function not yet certain. V lost 11 bases, J lost 4 bases, and 15 bases stayed unmatched. The CDR3 has 14 residues. CDR3: CAAVGRIFYYKKLF. The DNA of the CDR3 is TGTGCTGCGGTGGGGAGGATATTCTATTATAAGAAACTCTTT.